Listed here are 29 T cell receptor beta chains from one sample, sequenced in a study of CD8+ T cells in alopecia areata. Extraction of RNA preceded its reverse transcription into cDNA, which served as the sequencing template. The table came from immunoSEQ multiplex PCR; TCRdb's copy has only in-frame clones and leaves some out. The data show roughly 250,000 clones, with roughly two thirds seen just once and approximately 1.2% held by the top ten. Sequencing was performed on CD4+ T cells sorted from blood, taken at week 0. Receptor source: a human donor with alopecia areata.

The CDR3 here is CASSAVGGDSPLHF. The CDR3 DNA reads TGTGCCAGCAGTGCCGTGGGGGGAGATTCACCCCTCCACTTT. The chain is built from TRBV9 and TRBJ1-6, with D maybe TRBD1 (5 bases). CDR1 and CDR2 from the germline V gene are SGDLS and YYNGEE. V lost 5 bases, J lost 8 bases, and 14 bases lay in between. The CDR3 spans 14 residues.

The J gene is TRBJ1-1, the V gene TRBV6-1, with D maybe TRBD1 (5 bases). The CDR3 is 12 residues long. V was cut by 6 bases and J by 5 bases, with 10 bases left in between. Germline values: CDR1 MNHNS, CDR2 SASEGT. CDR3: CASSLPGTEAFF. CDR3 nucleotide sequence: TGTGCCAGCAGCCTCCCAGGGACTGAAGCTTTCTTT.

This clone was seen repeatedly, ten times or more. This sample includes further DNA sequences coding for the same CDR3. The chain recombines TRBV10-2 with TRBJ2-3; 10 bases are shared with TRBD2. The CDR3 contains 14 residues. Per germline, CDR1 WSHSY and CDR2 SAAADI. V trimming: 0 bases; J trimming: 6 bases; junction bases outside the gene matches: 0. The CDR3 coding sequence is TGCGCCAGCAGTGAGTCTAGCGGGGGGGATACGCAGTATTTT. This sequence encodes CASSESSGGDTQYF.

The chain carries TRBV27 and TRBJ2-2, with TRBD1 matching 8 bases. CDR3 length equals 16 residues. Germline V gene data show CDR1 as MNHEY and CDR2 as SMNVEV (reference sequence). Germline trimming cut 3 bases from V and 7 bases from J; bases unmatched to any gene: 10. The CDR3 sequence is CASSFYSGGAGGELFF. The CDR3 DNA sequence: TGTGCCAGCAGTTTTTATTCAGGGGGCGCGGGCGGGGAGCTGTTTTTT.

The chain uses TRBV5-6 and TRBJ2-1, with a possible D match to TRBD2 (7 bases). Germline lookup yields CDR1 SGHDT and CDR2 YYEEEE. The ends were cut back, 4 bases at V and 3 bases at J, with 11 bases in the middle. The CDR3 runs to 14 residues. The CDR3 DNA follows: TGTGCCAGCAGCCTCGGGGGGCGCTACAATGAGCAGTTCTTC. Its translation: CASSLGGRYNEQFF.

CDR3 amino acids: CATSRMGADTQYF. In DNA, the CDR3 is TGTGCCACCAGCAGAATGGGGGCAGATACGCAGTATTTT. The rearrangement uses TRBV15 and TRBJ2-3, with D perhaps being TRBD1 or TRBD2 (5 bases each). The CDR3 is 13 residues long. Germline CDR1 and CDR2: LNHNV and YYDKDF (reference sequence). Deletions cut 2 bases from V and 4 bases from J, with 7 bases between.

This chain uses TRBV7-2 with TRBJ2-3; the match to TRBD1 covers 7 bases. Trimming removed 5 bases from V and 2 bases from J; junction bases left unmatched: 7. This CDR3 is 15 amino acids long. Germline CDR1 and CDR2: SGHTA and FQGNSA. CDR3 amino acids: CASSPGDRATDTQYF. CDR3 nucleotides: TGTGCCAGCAGCCCCGGTGACAGGGCCACAGATACGCAGTATTTT.

The chain recombines TRBV7-9 with TRBJ1-1, with D unclear. Germline V CDR1 and CDR2: SEHNR, FQNEAQ (reference sequence). V gave up 3 bases and J gave up 2 bases, with 13 bases separating them. The CDR3 contains 15 residues. CDR3 sequence reads: CASSLVGRRNTEAFF. CDR3 nucleotide sequence: TGTGCCAGCAGCTTGGTGGGGAGGAGAAACACTGAAGCTTTCTTT.

V is TRBV7-8 and J is TRBJ2-3; D is unclear. The CDR3 totals 16 residues. V was trimmed by 1 base and J by 0 bases, leaving 11 bases between them. Per the germline V gene, CDR1 is SGHVS and CDR2 is FQNEAQ. The CDR3 DNA is TGTGCCAGCAGCTTAGAAGCAGCAACTAGCACAGATACGCAGTATTTT. This gives the protein CASSLEAATSTDTQYF.

The chain recombines TRBV29-1 with TRBJ2-1; D is unclear. V lost 7 bases, J lost 0 bases, and 13 bases lay in between. Germline-derived CDR1 and CDR2 are SQVTM and ANQGSEA. The length of the CDR3 is 14 residues. In nucleotides, the CDR3 is TGCAGCGCCGCCGTTGGCAGCTCCTACAATGAGCAGTTCTTC. The encoded protein is CSAAVGSSYNEQFF.

The chain joins TRBV2 to TRBJ2-5; D may be TRBD1 (6 bases). The CDR3 totals 15 residues. V gave up 6 bases and J gave up 2 bases, with 16 bases separating them. The germline CDR1 and CDR2 sequences are SNHLY and FYNNEI. CDR3 in amino acids: CASSRDRPTQETQYF. CDR3 nucleotides: TGTGCCAGCAGCCGAGACAGGCCGACGCAAGAGACCCAGTACTTC.

The chain combines TRBV10-3 with TRBJ2-7, with a weak D call TRBD1 (6 bases). CDR1 and CDR2 from the germline V gene are ENHRY and SYGVKD. The CDR3 sequence is 14 residues long. V was cut by 0 bases and J by 2 bases, with 8 bases left in between. The CDR3 DNA follows: TGTGCCATCAGTGAGTCCCAGGGGACCTACGAGCAGTACTTC. This gives the protein CAISESQGTYEQYF.

The table lists this clone with a few counts. J is TRBJ2-4 and V is TRBV30, with a possible D match to TRBD2 (5 bases). Looked up from germline, CDR1 is GTSNPN and CDR2 is SVGIG (reference sequence). The CDR3 totals 14 residues. V lost 2 bases and J 5 bases, leaving 13 bases between the germline ends. This CDR3 is CAWSKGEGQNIQYF. The CDR3 coding sequence is TGTGCCTGGAGTAAAGGAGAGGGCCAAAACATTCAGTACTTC.

The chain uses TRBV4-1 and TRBJ2-7; tentative D call: TRBD1 (5 bases). Trimming cost V 1 base and J 2 bases, with 12 bases left between them. CDR3 length: 15 amino acids. Germline CDR1 MGHRA, CDR2 YSYEKL. This chain's CDR3 is CASSQAGNRTYEQYF. Here the CDR3 DNA reads TGCGCCAGCAGCCAAGCAGGGAACAGGACCTACGAGCAGTACTTC.

The table lists this clone with a count of one. The chain links TRBV11-2 to TRBJ1-2; 7 positions match TRBD1. The CDR3 has 14 residues. After removal of 5 bases from V and 4 bases from J, the junction contained 7 bases not matched to a gene. The germline V gene encodes CDR1 SGHAT and CDR2 FQNNGV. The CDR3 here is CASSPREGAYGYTF. DNA for the CDR3: TGTGCCAGCAGCCCACGAGAGGGGGCCTATGGCTACACCTTC.

The V gene is TRBV4-2, the J gene TRBJ2-5, with TRBD2 identical over 8 bases. CDR1 is LGHNA and CDR2 is YNFKEQ in the germline V gene. The CDR3 totals 15 residues. V shed 3 bases and J 1 base; nucleotides not matched to a gene: 4. CDR3 sequence: CASSQAGGFQETQYF. CDR3 nucleotides: TGTGCCAGCAGCCAGGCGGGGGGCTTCCAAGAGACCCAGTACTTC.

In this sample, this clone turned up a few times. Other nucleotide sequences in the sample specify the same CDR3. The chain couples TRBV29-1 to TRBJ1-1; D call uncertain. CDR1 is SQVTM, CDR2 ANQGSEA, per germline. The ends were cut back, 5 bases at V and 0 bases at J, with 1 base in the middle. The CDR3 is 10 residues long. The CDR3 region has the DNA TGCAGCGTTATGAACACTGAAGCTTTCTTT. It encodes CSVMNTEAFF. Using reference TRBV29-1 and TRBJ1-1 for the parts outside the CDR3, the full variable domain is SAVISQKPSRDICQRGTSLTIQCQVDSQVTMMFWYRQQPGQSLTLIATANQGSEATYESGFVIDKFPISRPNLTFSTLTVSNMSPEDSSIYLCSVMNTEAFFGQGTRLTVV.

V is TRBV29-1 and J is TRBJ2-7; TRBD1 aligns across 9 bases. V shed 3 bases, J shed 7 bases, and the junction held 7 bases outside the gene matches. The germline CDR1 and CDR2 sequences are SQVTM and ANQGSEA. The length of the CDR3 is 13 residues. The DNA for the CDR3 is TGCAGCGTTGACACACAGGGGGCGCGGGAGCAGTACTTC. This codes for CSVDTQGAREQYF.

This sequence joins TRBV15 and TRBJ1-2; 9 bases agree with TRBD1. The CDR3 has 16 residues. Germline V gene lookup returns CDR1 LNHNV and CDR2 YYDKDF (reference sequence). The ends lost 5 bases at V and 5 bases at J; junction bases unmatched: 12. CDR3 nucleotides: TGTGCCACCAGCGACCGGGACAGGGAATTTCCATATGGCTACACCTTC. It yields the protein CATSDRDREFPYGYTF.

The chain is built from TRBV7-3 and TRBJ2-3; tentatively, D is TRBD1 or TRBD2 (5 bases each). Germline-derived CDR1 and CDR2 are SGHTA and FQGTGA. The CDR3 has 14 amino acids. Trimming stripped 4 bases from V and 5 bases from J, with 13 bases between. In DNA, the CDR3 is TGTGCCAGCAGCTCCCGGGACGGACAAGATACGCAGTATTTT. This codes for CASSSRDGQDTQYF.

J is TRBJ2-5 and V is TRBV6-5, with D perhaps matching TRBD1 or TRBD2 (6 bases each). This CDR3 region has 14 residues. Trimming stripped 6 bases from V and 3 bases from J, with 14 bases between. CDR1 and CDR2 (germline): MNHEY, SVGAGI. CDR3 sequence reads: CASSRGGGEETQYF. CDR3 DNA sequence: TGTGCCAGCAGCCGCGGAGGGGGAGAAGAGACCCAGTACTTC.

The chain uses TRBV29-1 and TRBJ2-7, with D perhaps TRBD1 (6 bases). Looked up from germline, CDR1 is SQVTM and CDR2 is ANQGSEA. Trimming removed 7 bases at V and 3 bases at J, with 13 bases between. The CDR3 totals 12 residues. DNA of the CDR3: TGCAGCGCGGTACGAGGGGGCTACGAGCAGTACTTC. This encodes CSAVRGGYEQYF.

The chain carries TRBV30 and TRBJ2-6; the D call may be TRBD1 or TRBD2 (5 bases each). With 3 bases removed from V and 5 bases from J, the gap between germline ends came to 17 bases. Germline V gives CDR1 GTSNPN, CDR2 SVGIG (reference sequence). The CDR3 loop spans 16 amino acids. CDR3 region: CAWSGDGAGWANVLTF. In nucleotides, the CDR3 is TGTGCCTGGAGCGGGGACGGTGCGGGTTGGGCCAACGTCCTGACTTTC. The full variable domain, rest sourced from reference TRBV30 and TRBJ2-6, is SQTIHQWPATLVQPVGSPLSLECTVEGTSNPNLYWYRQAAGRGLQLLFYSVGIGQISSEVPQNLSASRPQDRQFILSSKKLLLSDSGFYLCAWSGDGAGWANVLTFGAGSRLTVL.

This sequence joins TRBV27 and TRBJ2-5; no clear D gene. The CDR3 runs to 11 residues. The germline V and J ends were trimmed by 2 bases and 7 bases, with 5 bases remaining between them. CDR1 and CDR2 from the germline V gene are MNHEY and SMNVEV (reference sequence). In DNA, the CDR3 is TGTGCCAGCAGTTTAAAAGGGACCCAGTACTTC. Translating gives CASSLKGTQYF.

V and J are TRBV7-9 and TRBJ2-7; D is possibly TRBD1 (5 bases). Trimming removed 5 bases from V and 6 bases from J, with 14 bases in between. The CDR3 contains 13 residues. In germline, CDR1 is SEHNR, CDR2 FQNEAQ (reference sequence). CDR3 DNA sequence: TGTGCCAGCAGCCCCCCTGACAGAGGCGAGCAGTACTTC. This gives the protein CASSPPDRGEQYF.

This clone was counted only a few times. The genes are TRBV29-1 and TRBJ1-1; 7 nucleotides agree with TRBD1. V lost 6 bases to trimming and J lost 0 bases; unmatched junction nucleotides: 4. The CDR3 is 13 amino acids. CDR1 and CDR2 (germline): SQVTM, ANQGSEA. CDR3 sequence reads: CSVGQKLNTEAFF. DNA for the CDR3: TGCAGCGTGGGACAGAAATTGAACACTGAAGCTTTCTTT. The full variable domain, with the rest looked up from reference TRBV29-1 and TRBJ1-1, is SAVISQKPSRDICQRGTSLTIQCQVDSQVTMMFWYRQQPGQSLTLIATANQGSEATYESGFVIDKFPISRPNLTFSTLTVSNMSPEDSSIYLCSVGQKLNTEAFFGQGTRLTVV.

This clone was observed a few times. The rearrangement links TRBV29-1 to TRBJ2-6; possible D gene TRBD1, 6 bases. V was shortened by 1 base and J by 0 bases, with 10 bases between the two germline ends. From germline, CDR1 is SQVTM and CDR2 ANQGSEA. The CDR3 runs 16 residues. CDR3 in DNA: TGCAGCGTTGAAGGGGGGCGTGCCTCTGGGGCCAACGTCCTGACTTTC. Its translation is CSVEGGRASGANVLTF. Complete variable domain (other parts from reference TRBV29-1 and TRBJ2-6): SAVISQKPSRDICQRGTSLTIQCQVDSQVTMMFWYRQQPGQSLTLIATANQGSEATYESGFVIDKFPISRPNLTFSTLTVSNMSPEDSSIYLCSVEGGRASGANVLTFGAGSRLTVL.

This clone appeared a few times. Other DNA sequences in the sample encode the same CDR3. This sequence joins TRBV11-2 and TRBJ2-3; no reliable D call. CDR1 and CDR2 (germline): SGHAT, FQNNGV. This CDR3 comprises 11 residues. The V end was cut by 1 base, the J end by 4 bases, with 0 bases between. CDR3 DNA sequence: TGTGCCAGCAGCTTAGCAGATACGCAGTATTTT. Its protein is CASSLADTQYF.

The chain links TRBV6-6 to TRBJ1-2, with D unclear. Trimming removed 0 bases at V and 2 bases at J, with 7 bases between. The CDR3 runs 14 residues. Germline V lookup: CDR1 MNHNY, CDR2 SVGAGI (reference sequence). The CDR3 loop reads CASSYSVTNYGYTF. CDR3 sequence (DNA): TGTGCCAGCAGTTACTCAGTCACCAACTATGGCTACACCTTC.